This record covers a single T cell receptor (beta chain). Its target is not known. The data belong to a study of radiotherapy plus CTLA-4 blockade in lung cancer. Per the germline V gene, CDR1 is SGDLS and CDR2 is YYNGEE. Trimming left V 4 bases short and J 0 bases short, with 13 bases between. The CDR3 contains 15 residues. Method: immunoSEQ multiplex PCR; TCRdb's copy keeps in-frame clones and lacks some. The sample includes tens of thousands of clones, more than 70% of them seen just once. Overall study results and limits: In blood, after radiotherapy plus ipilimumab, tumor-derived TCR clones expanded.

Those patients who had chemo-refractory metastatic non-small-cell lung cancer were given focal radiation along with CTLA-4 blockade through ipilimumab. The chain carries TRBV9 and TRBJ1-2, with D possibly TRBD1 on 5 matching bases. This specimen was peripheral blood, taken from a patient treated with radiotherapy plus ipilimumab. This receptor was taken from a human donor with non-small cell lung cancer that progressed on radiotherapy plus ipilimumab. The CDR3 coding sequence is TGTGCCAGCAGCTATGGGGGGTCGTCTAACTATGGCTACACCTTC. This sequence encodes CASSYGGSSNYGYTF.